The sequence of this T cell receptor (beta chain) was determined in a study of cytomegalovirus exposure and HLA in healthy donors listed by TCRdb under 2017. Regarding the study in general: In an earlier analysis of about 560 of the donors, less than 350 Gb of sequence data and approximately 120 million unique TCR beta sequences from approximately 180 million T cells were reported. In the later analysis, no new phenotypic data were used to find candidate immune exposures; instead, reliance was placed on TCR beta sequences and their occurrence across donors. The number of typed donors differed by locus: roughly 629-630 for A, B, C, DRB1 and DQB1; 500 to 550 for DQA1; approximately 610 for DPA1; and roughly 450 for DPB1. The aim of the study was to test whether cataloging public T cell receptors could identify signatures of past pathogen exposure. Genome-wide SNP genotypes for about three fifths of the roughly 670 donors were used in a later genetic analysis, which treated that subset as a discovery cohort. Every discovery cohort repertoire had been produced on one sequencing platform. To decide whether each TCR beta V gene segment behaved as functional or pseudogenic, an earlier analysis of some 600 of the donors relied on high-throughput TCR beta sequencing. Besides the first cohort of 550 to 750 subjects, a separate validation cohort made up of roughly 130 different subjects was used. Because of strong linkage in the cohort, four or five DR-DQ haplotypes were treated as single units for association and clustering. Across 300 to 400 genotyped donors of the cohort, an average of approximately 200,000 unique TCR beta nucleotide sequences per donor were sequenced, and roughly a sixth of those sequences were non-productive. The study combined high-throughput TCR immunosequencing, statistical association of individual TCRs with disease status, and machine learning to predict cytomegalovirus infection status. Of the roughly 400 genotyped donors, over 70% fell in the genetic ancestry cluster associated with self-reported Caucasian donors. A later analysis re-analyzed previously published TCR beta repertoires from approximately 670 donors and added high-resolution HLA genotyping to study TCR occurrence patterns. Donor age, sex, ethnicity and CMV serostatus were collected together with the repertoire data. An early release covering about 600 HLA-typed donors comprised about 300 gigabases of sequencing data and around 85 million unique TCR sequences. Both class I and class II loci were covered by HLA typing, at four-digit resolution. The study profiled the T cell repertoires of fewer than 850 subjects by immunosequencing and related them to cytomegalovirus serostatus. General conclusions and limits of the study: In the study, 164 TCR beta chains were listed as associated with cytomegalovirus. Because HLA typing was missing for some donors at each locus, association tests included only the typed subset. Most TCR sequences were observed very rarely across donors, whereas some public TCRs were present in many individuals. According to a later analysis, TCR association rates differed among HLA loci, with DRB1 alleles showing the most associated TCRs and HLA-C alleles showing the fewest. According to a later analysis, most CMV-associated TCR beta chains appeared to be HLA-restricted, and the HLA associations seemed to be driven largely by CMV exposure. In a later analysis, several top co-occurrence clusters were reported to appear linked to parvovirus B19, influenza, CMV and Epstein-Barr virus. Because counts were too low, about 15 rarely observed V segments, including chromosome 9 orphons, were left out of the earlier analysis of over 550 of the donors. At a false discovery rate of 0.05, a later analysis linked around 15,000 TCR beta sequences to specific HLA alleles. Linkage disequilibrium might explain the correlated functional status among segregating V segments, but an unknown experimental factor could not be excluded. Sequencing depth was assumed to be roughly uniform across donors in the presence/absence analyses, though that assumption may not hold. A group of highly shared sequence variants was considered likely to be a technical artifact of the sequencing pipeline. The cohort was sequenced for TCR beta chains only, and without alpha or paired-chain data the features that could be detected were limited. According to the authors, the approach could potentially be generalized to other disease states and immunological phenotypes. A later genetic analysis associated a missense DCLRE1C variant with V-gene and J-gene trimming of TCR beta chains, and an independent cohort replicated the association. Compared with equally common non-associated chains, HLA-associated TCR beta chains in a later analysis were more clonally expanded and had lower generation probabilities. The classifier was reported to diagnose cytomegalovirus status with high specificity and sensitivity in both the original and validation cohorts. Compared with the roughly 700-donor mean, donors in an Asian-associated ancestry cluster had fewer N-insertions in productive TCRs, according to a later genetic analysis. Immune exposure information for the cohort was limited to CMV serostatus. A further reported finding was that TCR beta sequences accurately predicted the HLA-A and HLA-B alleles for most subjects in the first cohort. When HLA alleles, especially DR and DQ, strongly co-occurred, attributing TCR associations to individual alleles was difficult. An earlier analysis of 587 of the donors showed that most TCR beta V segments appeared in productive rearrangements either about 90% or about 30% of the time, which broadly matched IMGT annotations. In vitro tests confirmed that a few of the cytomegalovirus-associated TCR beta chains recognize cytomegalovirus antigens.

The cohort comprised several hundred healthy bone marrow donors. At the time of sampling, every cohort member was nominally healthy, though immune exposures that went unrecorded were likely present. The donor tested CMV seronegative and was one of the 352 seronegative cohort members. A peripheral blood sample was collected from each donor, and TCR beta sequencing was performed on peripheral blood mononuclear cells. The Qiagen DNeasy Blood Extraction Kit was used to extract genomic DNA from the blood cell samples. Library prep was done by the immunoSEQ multiplex PCR assay. For the multiplex PCR, a mixture combining 60 forward primers for TCR Vbeta segments and 13 reverse primers for TCR Jbeta segments was used. Amplification of the CDR3 region of rearranged TCR beta genes was performed with a multiplex PCR assay on genomic DNA. The amplified TCR beta libraries were sequenced on the Illumina HiSeq System as 87-base-pair reads. For the original study's pipeline: Across the 700 or so repertoires, a later analysis counted approximately 75 million unique TCR beta chains, roughly 11 million of which were shared by at least two donors. Raw reads were error-corrected and collapsed into unique sequences by a nearest-neighbor algorithm in which closely related sequences were merged to remove PCR and sequencing errors. Alignment of CDR3 sequences to IMGT reference sequences was used to assign V, D and J gene segments. For a sequence to be retained, at least a six-nucleotide match to both a V gene segment and a J gene segment was required. Rearrangements were classified as productive when the CDR3 lacked stop codons and remained in frame with V and J, and all other rearrangements were classified as non-productive. Following IMGT convention, CDR3 was defined as the stretch from the second conserved V-encoded cysteine up to the conserved J-encoded phenylalanine. The earlier analysis of some 540 of the donors excluded any sequence lacking an unambiguous match to a single V gene segment. An earlier analysis of a few hundred of the donors classified V segments as functional when productive rearrangements were above 56.7% and as segregating when the standard deviation between donors was above 5%. A statistical classification framework was developed to diagnose cytomegalovirus status using the catalog of TCR beta chain sequences. In a later analysis, V and J genes were assigned by comparing TCR nucleotide sequences against IMGT/GENE-DB human TR gene sequences. A later analysis assigned CDR3 sequences and most-parsimonious VDJ recombination scenarios with the TCRdist pipeline. In a later analysis, every TCR beta chain was defined by the combination of its CDR3 amino acid sequence and its V-gene family, and reads without a unique V-gene family were dropped. In a later analysis, 450 to 600 highly shared, low-generation-probability nucleotide sequences were removed to address suspected cross-contamination and a sequencing artifact. In a later analysis, a clonal expansion index for each public chain was calculated from normalized within-repertoire ranks of inferred template counts. In a later analysis, generation probabilities were computed using a VDJ recombination model fitted to out-of-frame rearrangements, and the results were checked against IGoR. Hypergeometric tests were used in a later analysis to score TCR-TCR, TCR-HLA and TCR-CMV co-occurrence, with a repertoire-size bias correction applied to the TCR pairs. In a later analysis, false discovery rates were estimated by permuting HLA or CMV assignments 20 times. A later analysis grouped co-occurring TCRs with DBSCAN, adding TCRdist sequence similarity when clustering within HLA-allele-positive subsets. Repertoires with fewer than 30,000 or more than 120,000 public chains, plus five repertoires with anomalous nucleotide sharing, were excluded from co-occurrence clustering. The source is immuneACCESS, and TCRdb retained only in-frame sequences with V and J called. Part of the clones is not carried over; for the studies checked, unresolved V genes explain less than half of this, and the remainder is unexplained. D and trimming were read from the DNA, whereas the V and J calls and clone size are those reported in that table. Present in this sample are tens of thousands of clones, more than 75% of which were seen just once. Jointly, the top ten make up around 3.3% of the sample.

For this clone: It has no known antigen specificity. No base quality values were provided; no much bigger clone lies one nucleotide off.

The TCR sequence derives from a man between 18 and 35 years old in good health and CMV-seronegative. The sequenced sample consisted of PBMCs.

The sequenced DNA: TGCGCCAGCAGTCAATCGCCAGGGCTTCAGCCCCAGCATTTT. Its product reads: CASSQSPGLQPQHF. The chain joins TRBV23-1 to TRBJ1-5; a weak D assignment points to TRBD1 (5 bases agree). TRBV23-1 is identified as an open reading frame with a role that is uncertain. A distance of 9 bases separates the germline ends of V and J, which lose 0 bases and 6 bases respectively. Including the terminal cysteine and phenylalanine, the CDR3 comprises 14 residues. Only CDR3 DNA remains: 42 bases, in frame from the first base.